These 30 T cell receptor beta chains were sequenced from one sample in a study of glioma-infiltrating T cells. TCR alpha and beta CDR3 regions were amplified from RNA using iRepertoire nested multiplex PCR. One entry per CDR3 protein results from TCRdb running MiXCR on the multiplex PCR reads. The table shows approximately 120,000 distinct CDR3 sequences, with 25% to 30% occurring only once. Source material: glioma tissue, nonneoplastic brain tissue, or PBMCs (not recorded which). These TCRs come from a human donor with low-grade glioma or glioblastoma, undergoing nonglioma brain surgery, or in good health (not recorded which).

Remarks on this clonotype: At one end the junction does not follow the germline gene, possibly because of a read error. This rearrangement joins TRBV28 to TRBJ1-1, with D hard to call. This CDR3 contains 12 residues. Per the germline V gene, CDR1 is MDHEN and CDR2 is SYDVKM. In nucleotides, the CDR3 is TGTGCCATCAGCCTTATTAACACTGAAGATTTCTTT. It yields the protein CAISLINTEDFF.

The sample holds many counts of this clonotype. V usage is TRBV7-2 and J usage is TRBJ2-1; TRBD2 matches 7 bases. The CDR3 is 19 amino acids. V lost 1 base and J lost 0; bases outside the gene matches: 12. CDR1 and CDR2 from the germline V gene are SGHTA and FQGNSA. DNA of the CDR3: TGTGCCAGCAGCTTAGTGGGGGGGTACAGGATCTCCTCCTACAATGAGCAGTTCTTC. This encodes CASSLVGGYRISSYNEQFF.

This clonotype was counted at least ten times. CDR3 loop: CASSNRDYSYEQYF. CDR3 DNA sequence: TGTGCCAGCAGCAACCGGGACTACTCCTACGAGCAGTACTTC. This chain uses TRBV27 with TRBJ2-7; TRBD2 aligns across 7 bases. Germline assignment: CDR1 MNHEY and CDR2 SMNVEV (reference sequence). V gave up 6 bases and J gave up 0 bases; unmatched junction bases: 5. The CDR3 extends over 14 amino acids.

On this clonotype: A much larger clone lies a single base off, so this may be a read error. V usage is TRBV29-1 and J usage is TRBJ2-1; no definite D call. The CDR3 consists of 11 residues. The germline gives CDR1 SQVTM, CDR2 ANQGSEA. Here the CDR3 DNA reads TGCCGACACCCTACCTACAATGAGCAGTTCTTC. It encodes CRHPTYNEQFF.

This clonotype was seen many times. The chain uses TRBV15 and TRBJ2-7; D perhaps matches TRBD1 (6 bases). The CDR3 has 16 amino acids. The ends were cut back, 4 bases at V and 5 bases at J, with 21 bases in the middle. Germline values: CDR1 LNHNV, CDR2 YYDKDF (reference sequence). The CDR3 nucleotides are TGTGCCACCAGCACTAATTCAGGGGATGTTTACCACGAGCAGTACTTC. This encodes CATSTNSGDVYHEQYF.

This clonotype showed up just a few times. The chain joins TRBV4-1 to TRBJ2-7, with 12 bases aligning to TRBD1. CDR3 length: 16 residues. Germline V gene lookup returns CDR1 MGHRA and CDR2 YSYEKL. V lost 3 bases, J lost 2 bases, and 5 bases stayed unmatched. The CDR3 coding sequence is TGCGCCAGCAGCCAGGGGGGACAGGGGGCGACCTACGAGCAGTACTTC. Amino acid sequence: CASSQGGQGATYEQYF.

This clonotype was observed many times. The CDR3: CASSQERGPYGYTF. The CDR3 DNA reads as TGCGCCAGCAGCCAAGAAAGGGGCCCTTATGGCTACACCTTC. This sequence joins TRBV4-3 and TRBJ1-2; a possible D gene is TRBD1 (5 bases). CDR1 is LGHNA, CDR2 YSLEER, per germline. Trimming left V 0 bases short and J 5 bases short, with 10 bases between. The CDR3 has 14 amino acids.

This clonotype was counted ten times or more. The chain uses TRBV18 and TRBJ1-4; unclear D gene. Trimming left V 4 bases short and J 8 bases short, with 14 bases between. The CDR3 consists of 14 residues. CDR1 is KGHSH and CDR2 is LQKENI in the germline V gene. The CDR3 spells CASSRTFEGEKLFF. The CDR3 coding sequence is TGTGCCAGCTCACGGACGTTTGAGGGCGAAAAACTGTTTTTT.

In its sample, this clonotype was seen many times. The chain recombines TRBV20-1 with TRBJ2-7, with D hard to call. CDR3 length equals 11 residues. V was shortened by 6 bases and J by 3 bases, with 9 bases between the two germline ends. Germline lookup yields CDR1 DFQATT and CDR2 SNEGSKA (reference sequence). CDR3 protein: CSALTYYEQYF. Written as DNA, the CDR3 is TGCAGTGCCCTGACCTACTACGAGCAGTACTTC.

This clonotype was recorded many times. V and J are TRBV27 and TRBJ2-4; D is unresolved. The CDR3 runs 17 residues. Trimming removed 0 bases from V and 0 bases from J, with 12 bases in between. Germline V gives CDR1 MNHEY, CDR2 SMNVEV (reference sequence). CDR3 protein: CASSLSTASIAKNIQYF. The CDR3, as DNA: TGTGCCAGCAGTTTATCGACCGCCTCAATAGCCAAAAACATTCAGTACTTC.

This clonotype was recorded a few times. The V gene is TRBV4-1, the J gene TRBJ2-7, with 10 bases that match TRBD1. CDR1 and CDR2 from the germline V gene are MGHRA and YSYEKL. The CDR3 consists of 15 residues. The junction had 7 bases not matched to a gene; V was cut back by 3 bases and J by 5 bases. CDR3: CASSQSRDRGHEQYF. DNA of the CDR3: TGCGCCAGCAGCCAGAGCCGGGACAGGGGCCACGAGCAGTACTTC.

Of note for this clonotype: An end of the junction does not agree with germline; a read error may underlie this. This rearrangement joins TRBV5-4 to TRBJ2-1; 7 bases align to TRBD2. Germline V gives CDR1 SGHNT, CDR2 YYREEE (reference sequence). The CDR3 runs to 15 residues. The CDR3 coding sequence is TGTGGCAGCAGCTCCGGACTAGGCTCGTACAATGAGCAGTTCTTC. Amino acids: CGSSSGLGSYNEQFF.

On this clonotype itself: A junction end diverges from the germline sequence, so it may reflect a read error. This chain uses TRBV6-1 with TRBJ2-1, with D possibly matching TRBD1 (6 bases). Germline V gene sequence: CDR1 MNHNS, CDR2 SASEGT. This CDR3 spans 12 amino acids. CDR3 sequence: CSSAGATNEQFF. The CDR3 DNA reads as TGTTCCAGTGCAGGGGCGACCAATGAGCAGTTCTTC.

This clonotype was seen ten or more times. The rearrangement joins TRBV7-2 to TRBJ2-1, with D possibly being TRBD1 (6 bases). CDR1 SGHTA and CDR2 FQGNSA come from the germline V gene. CDR3 length: 13 residues. V gave up 5 bases and J gave up 4 bases, with 9 bases separating them. For the CDR3, the DNA is TGTGCCAGCAGCGGACAGCGTTACAATGAGCAGTTCTTC. It is translated as CASSGQRYNEQFF.

This clonotype was observed a few times. The chain employs TRBV4-1 and TRBJ2-3, with a possible D match to TRBD1 (6 bases). The CDR3 contains 17 residues. Trimming took 1 base from V and 6 from J, leaving 20 bases between them. From germline, CDR1 is MGHRA and CDR2 YSYEKL. CDR3 sequence: CASSQAPPGATRDTQYF. The CDR3 bases are TGCGCCAGCAGCCAAGCGCCCCCAGGGGCTACTAGGGATACGCAGTATTTT.

This clonotype showed up many times. The chain is built from TRBV10-2 and TRBJ1-2, with unresolved D. Trimming removed 3 bases at V and 4 bases at J, with 9 bases between. The CDR3 is 13 amino acids. Germline CDR1 and CDR2: WSHSY and SAAADI. CDR3 amino acids: CASSDAGLYGYTF. The DNA for the CDR3 is TGCGCCAGCAGTGACGCAGGTCTCTATGGCTACACCTTC.

This clonotype was seen repeatedly, ten times or more. This chain connects TRBV7-3 to TRBJ1-1, with a weak D call TRBD1 (6 bases). Germline values: CDR1 SGHTA, CDR2 FQGTGA. Trimming shortened V by 2 bases and J by 9 bases, and 10 bases separated the two germline ends. CDR3 length: 12 amino acids. The CDR3 nucleotides are TGTGCCAGCAGCTTAGACCGGGACAAAGCTTTCTTT. Its protein is CASSLDRDKAFF.

This clonotype was detected ten times or more. This chain connects TRBV27 to TRBJ2-7; unclear D gene. The CDR3 is 12 amino acids. Deletions cut 4 bases from V and 2 bases from J, with 6 bases between. The germline gives CDR1 MNHEY, CDR2 SMNVEV (reference sequence). As DNA, the CDR3 is TGTGCCAGCAGTTCCAGTCCCTACGAGCAGTACTTC. Residues: CASSSSPYEQYF.

A remark on this clonotype: Mismatch with germline at one junction end may stem from a read error. The genes are TRBV5-6 and TRBJ1-6, with 7 bases matching TRBD1. CDR3 size: 15 residues. The germline V gene encodes CDR1 SGHDT and CDR2 YYEEEE. CDR3 sequence reads: CASSRDRVNNSPLNF. The CDR3 nucleotides are TGTGCCAGCAGCCGCGACAGGGTTAATAATTCACCCCTCAACTTT.

A word on this clonotype: At one end, the junction sequence differs from germline, possibly due to a read error. The chain is built from TRBV6-1 and TRBJ2-7; 7 bases align to TRBD1. The CDR3 sequence is 13 residues long. CDR1 MNHNS and CDR2 SASEGT come from the germline V gene. The CDR3 is CASRVGQSYKQYF. In DNA, the CDR3 is TGTGCCAGCAGGGTGGGACAGTCCTACAAGCAGTACTTC.

This clonotype was recorded many times. This chain joins TRBV7-2 and TRBJ1-5, with D possibly matching TRBD1 (5 bases). The CDR3 loop spans 13 amino acids. Looked up from germline, CDR1 is SGHTA and CDR2 is FQGNSA. The V and J ends lost 5 bases and 6 bases respectively, with 11 bases between them. The CDR3 DNA is TGTGCCAGCAGCCCAGGGCACGGTCAGCCCCAGCATTTT. This sequence encodes CASSPGHGQPQHF. Complete variable domain (other parts from reference TRBV7-2 and TRBJ1-5): GAGVSQSPSNKVTEKGKDVELRCDPISGHTALYWYRQSLGQGLEFLIYFQGNSAPDKSGLPSDRFSAERTGGSVSTLTIQRTQQEDSAVYLCASSPGHGQPQHFGDGTRLSIL.

This clonotype was seen ten or more times. This chain uses TRBV6-5 with TRBJ2-1; D might be TRBD1 (5 bases). V lost 0 bases and J 7 bases, leaving 10 bases between the germline ends. The CDR3 sequence is 14 residues long. Germline V lookup: CDR1 MNHEY, CDR2 SVGAGI. The CDR3 loop reads CASSYSQVGNEQFF. CDR3 DNA sequence: TGTGCCAGCAGTTACTCACAGGTCGGAAATGAGCAGTTCTTC.

This clonotype was detected ten times or more. The chain combines TRBV18 with TRBJ2-7; D unclear. CDR1 is KGHSH, CDR2 LQKENI, per germline. The V end was cut by 5 bases, the J end by 1 base, with 12 bases between. This CDR3 has 14 amino acids. The CDR3 DNA sequence: TGTGCCAGCTCATCCCCCGAGGAGTCCTACGAGCAGTACTTC. This encodes CASSSPEESYEQYF.

The gene calls are TRBV4-2 and TRBJ1-1; D gene ambiguous. Germline assignment: CDR1 LGHNA and CDR2 YNFKEQ. The V end lost 6 bases, the J end lost 8 bases, and 10 bases lay between the germline ends. The CDR3 covers 11 residues. The chain's CDR3 is CASSLSGEAFF. Written as DNA, the CDR3 is TGTGCCAGCAGTTTATCGGGAGAAGCTTTCTTT.

This clonotype came up a few times. The chain employs TRBV4-1 and TRBJ2-3, with TRBD2 matching 9 bases. Trimming removed 0 bases from V and 4 bases from J; junction bases left unmatched: 2. CDR1 MGHRA and CDR2 YSYEKL come from the germline V gene. The CDR3 is 15 amino acids. The CDR3 coding sequence is TGCGCCAGCAGCCAAGAAGCGGGAGGTTCAGATACGCAGTATTTT. Protein sequence: CASSQEAGGSDTQYF.

The genes are TRBV6-5 and TRBJ2-2; perhaps D is TRBD1 or TRBD2 (5 bases each). Trimming pared 5 bases from V and 9 bases from J, leaving 22 bases between. In germline, CDR1 is MNHEY, CDR2 SVGAGI. The length of the CDR3 is 16 residues. The CDR3, as DNA: TGTGCCAGCAGTAACTTGAGGGGTGGGGTGATCAGGGAGCTGTTTTTT. Its protein product is CASSNLRGGVIRELFF.

This clonotype was counted between two and nine times. The V call is TRBV5-6, the J call TRBJ1-3; possibly TRBD1 for D (6 bases). The V and J ends lost 3 bases and 0 bases respectively, with 10 bases between them. CDR3 length equals 15 residues. Germline lookup yields CDR1 SGHDT and CDR2 YYEEEE. CDR3 in amino acids: CASSSRDTSGNTIYF. In DNA, the CDR3 is TGTGCCAGCAGCTCCCGGGACACCTCTGGAAACACCATATATTTT. The whole variable domain, filled in from reference TRBV5-6 and TRBJ1-3, reads DAGVTQSPTHLIKTRGQQVTLRCSPKSGHDTVSWYQQALGQGPQFIFQYYEEEERQRGNFPDRFSGHQFPNYSSELNVNALLLGDSALYLCASSSRDTSGNTIYFGEGSWLTVV.

This clonotype was seen many times. The chain couples TRBV4-1 to TRBJ2-7; D is uncertain. The CDR3 loop spans 15 amino acids. V was shortened by 1 base and J by 0 bases, with 10 bases between the two germline ends. CDR1 is MGHRA and CDR2 is YSYEKL in the germline V gene. The CDR3 loop reads CASSQVATGSYEQYF. Written as DNA, the CDR3 is TGCGCCAGCAGCCAAGTCGCGACCGGCTCCTACGAGCAGTACTTC.

On this clonotype itself: It may be a read error: a sequence one base away is much more abundant. The chain combines TRBV5-1 with TRBJ2-7; 7 bases fit TRBD1. The germline V gene has CDR1 SGHRS and CDR2 YFSETQ. CDR3 size: 15 residues. This CDR3 reads CAISLEGTDLYEQYF. The DNA of the CDR3 is TGCGCCATCAGCCTGGAAGGGACAGACTTATACGAGCAGTACTTC.

This clonotype was counted at least ten times. This rearrangement joins TRBV28 to TRBJ1-5, with a weak D call TRBD1 (6 bases). V gave up 7 bases and J gave up 4 bases, with 23 bases separating them. This CDR3 contains 17 residues. Per the germline V gene, CDR1 is MDHEN and CDR2 is SYDVKM. CDR3 sequence: CASNVDSLRRLNQPQHF. The CDR3 bases are TGTGCCAGCAATGTGGACAGCCTCCGCAGACTTAATCAGCCCCAGCATTTT.